One and the same sample provided the 22 T cell receptor beta chains below, sequenced in a study of shared clonotypes between healthy human individuals. TCRdb's copy holds only in-frame clones and misses some; the assay was immunoSEQ multiplex PCR. The data hold about 680,000 clones, with around four fifths observed a single time. What was sequenced was memory CD4+ T cells sorted from blood. Noted subset: CD45RA-negative fraction. These receptors all come from a woman aged 30 to 39 in good health.

This clone was recorded only once. The chain links TRBV28 to TRBJ1-2; 7 nucleotides line up with TRBD1. The CDR3 totals 15 residues. V gave up 6 bases and J gave up 8 bases; unmatched junction bases: 15. Per the germline V gene, CDR1 is MDHEN and CDR2 is SYDVKM. The CDR3 coding sequence is TGTGCCAGCAGACTTCCACCAGGGGGAACGGGGGGCTACACCTTC. Translating it yields CASRLPPGGTGGYTF.

In the case of this clone: Other DNA variants within this sample encode the same CDR3. V is TRBV5-1 and J is TRBJ2-5, with D unclear. This CDR3 contains 12 residues. Germline-derived CDR1 and CDR2 are SGHRS and YFSETQ. The germline V and J ends were trimmed by 2 bases and 0 bases, with 2 bases remaining between them. CDR3 nucleotide sequence: TGCGCCAGCAGCTTCAACCAAGAGACCCAGTACTTC. This encodes CASSFNQETQYF.

This clone showed up just a few times. This sequence joins TRBV19 and TRBJ2-5; D might be TRBD1 (7 bases). Trimming left V 10 bases short and J 4 bases short, with 22 bases between. Germline assignment: CDR1 LNHDA and CDR2 SQIVND (reference sequence). The CDR3 extends over 15 amino acids. The chain's CDR3 is CATTGQHRGGETQYF. CDR3 DNA: TGTGCCACCACCGGACAACACAGGGGAGGAGAGACCCAGTACTTC.

The genes are TRBV5-4 and TRBJ2-1, with 11 bases identical to TRBD2. In germline, CDR1 is SGHNT, CDR2 YYREEE (reference sequence). V trimming: 2 bases; J trimming: 7 bases; junction bases outside the gene matches: 5. CDR3 length equals 15 residues. CDR3 sequence reads: CASSLPGLAANEQFF. CDR3 coding DNA: TGTGCCAGCAGCTTACCGGGACTAGCGGCGAATGAGCAGTTCTTC.

The V gene is TRBV18, the J gene TRBJ2-5, with TRBD2 matching over 8 bases. Germline V CDR1 and CDR2: KGHSH, LQKENI. The CDR3 runs to 15 residues. V lost 3 bases to trimming and J lost 3 bases; unmatched junction nucleotides: 6. In DNA, the CDR3 is TGTGCCAGCTCACCTATCTTAGCGGGAAAAGAGACCCAGTACTTC. This sequence encodes CASSPILAGKETQYF.

The chain joins TRBV19 to TRBJ1-5, with TRBD1 identical over 7 bases. This CDR3 is 14 amino acids long. V lost 6 bases and J lost 0; bases outside the gene matches: 2. Germline CDR1 and CDR2: LNHDA and SQIVND (reference sequence). The CDR3 is CASSGTASNQPQHF. The CDR3 nucleotides are TGTGCCAGTAGCGGGACAGCTAGCAATCAGCCCCAGCATTTT.

The chain is built from TRBV19 and TRBJ2-2; D is perhaps TRBD2 (5 bases). Germline-derived CDR1 and CDR2 are LNHDA and SQIVND (reference sequence). This CDR3 is 17 amino acids long. The V and J ends lost 3 bases and 1 base respectively, with 15 bases between them. Written as DNA, the CDR3 is TGTGCCAGTAGTATTGGAAGCGGAAGATTGAACACCGGGGAGCTGTTTTTT. It yields the protein CASSIGSGRLNTGELFF.

V gene TRBV5-1 combines with J gene TRBJ2-3; unclear D gene. CDR3 size: 16 residues. Trimming pared 0 bases from V and 0 bases from J, leaving 11 bases between. Germline CDR1 and CDR2: SGHRS and YFSETQ. The CDR3: CASSLEFGSSTDTQYF. The CDR3 DNA follows: TGCGCCAGCAGCTTGGAGTTTGGGTCGAGCACAGATACGCAGTATTTT.

The chain combines TRBV6-4 with TRBJ2-2; D perhaps matches TRBD1 (6 bases). Germline CDR1 MRHNA, CDR2 SNTAGT. The V gene lost 4 bases and the J gene lost 3 bases, with 9 bases spanning the gap. The CDR3 is 14 residues long. CDR3 in amino acids: CASSVQGYTGELFF. The CDR3 region has the DNA TGTGCCAGCAGTGTTCAGGGGTACACCGGGGAGCTGTTTTTT.

The chain couples TRBV16 to TRBJ1-3, with D unresolved. The CDR3 sequence is 16 residues long. The germline V gene encodes CDR1 KGHSY and CDR2 FQNENV. V lost 0 bases and J lost 0, with 9 bases in between. The CDR3 DNA follows: TGTGCCAGCAGCCAATCGAACATACACTCTGGAAACACCATATATTTT. Encoded protein: CASSQSNIHSGNTIYF.

The chain is built from TRBV28 and TRBJ1-3; the D is unclear. The germline V gene has CDR1 MDHEN and CDR2 SYDVKM. The ends were cut back, 8 bases at V and 1 base at J, with 12 bases in the middle. The CDR3 consists of 14 residues. This CDR3 reads CASARGMSGNTIYF. As DNA, the CDR3 is TGTGCCAGCGCACGGGGAATGTCTGGAAACACCATATATTTT. The entire variable domain, with the rest obtained from reference TRBV28 and TRBJ1-3, is as follows: DVKVTQSSRYLVKRTGEKVFLECVQDMDHENMFWYRQDPGLGLRLIYFSYDVKMKEKGDIPEGYSVSREKKERFSLILESASTNQTSMYLCASARGMSGNTIYFGEGSWLTVV.

This sequence joins TRBV28 and TRBJ1-4; D ambiguous. In germline, CDR1 is MDHEN, CDR2 SYDVKM. Trimming removed 4 bases from V and 3 bases from J, with 15 bases in between. This CDR3 contains 16 residues. In DNA, the CDR3 is TGTGCCAGCAGTTCAGATCTCGGCCCACCTAATGAAAAACTGTTTTTT. Its protein product is CASSSDLGPPNEKLFF.

This clone was picked up one time. The chain uses TRBV19 and TRBJ1-1, with TRBD1 matching 9 bases. Germline V gene lookup returns CDR1 LNHDA and CDR2 SQIVND (reference sequence). After removal of 4 bases from V and 10 bases from J, the junction contained 7 bases not matched to a gene. This CDR3 is 13 amino acids long. CDR3 residues: CASSNGQGLRAFF. The CDR3 DNA follows: TGTGCCAGTAGTAACGGACAGGGGCTCCGAGCTTTCTTT.

The chain's CDR3 is CASSQGIGNAYEQYF. In DNA form, the CDR3 reads TGCGCCAGCAGCCAAGGCATTGGTAACGCCTACGAGCAGTACTTC. V usage is TRBV4-1 and J usage is TRBJ2-7; D not resolved. This CDR3 region has 15 residues. Germline CDR1 MGHRA, CDR2 YSYEKL. Deletions cut 1 base from V and 2 bases from J, with 12 bases between.

This chain uses TRBV5-1 with TRBJ2-7; possible D gene TRBD1, 5 bases. Germline-derived CDR1 and CDR2 are SGHRS and YFSETQ. The V and J ends lost 4 bases and 4 bases respectively, with 18 bases between them. The CDR3 runs 15 residues. The CDR3 is CASSQGAESGYEQYF. The CDR3 bases are TGCGCCAGCAGCCAAGGGGCCGAGAGTGGGTACGAGCAGTACTTC. The full variable domain, with the rest looked up from reference TRBV5-1 and TRBJ2-7, is KAGVTQTPRYLIKTRGQQVTLSCSPISGHRSVSWYQQTPGQGLQFLFEYFSETQRNKGNFPGRFSGRQFSNSRSEMNVSTLELGDSALYLCASSQGAESGYEQYFGPGTRLTVT.

The genes are TRBV5-6 and TRBJ2-2, with D maybe TRBD2 (5 bases). V was clipped by 0 bases and J by 9 bases, with 15 bases between them. This CDR3 is 15 amino acids long. CDR1 and CDR2 (germline): SGHDT, YYEEEE. The CDR3 loop reads CASSLGLAPGRELFF. CDR3 DNA: TGTGCCAGCAGCTTGGGGTTAGCGCCCGGCCGGGAGCTGTTTTTT.

The J gene is TRBJ1-1, the V gene TRBV7-9; unclear D gene. CDR3 length: 14 amino acids. V was cut by 1 base and J by 1 base, with 7 bases left in between. Germline CDR1 SEHNR, CDR2 FQNEAQ (reference sequence). The CDR3 sequence is CASSLGFGNTEAFF. The CDR3, as DNA: TGTGCCAGCAGCTTAGGTTTCGGGAACACTGAAGCTTTCTTT.

The chain combines TRBV19 with TRBJ1-5, with 7 bases identical to TRBD1. Germline lookup yields CDR1 LNHDA and CDR2 SQIVND (reference sequence). The CDR3 is 16 residues long. V dropped 3 bases and J dropped 6; count of bases not matched to a gene: 11. The CDR3 here is CASSISGGGERQPQHF. The CDR3 DNA follows: TGTGCCAGTAGTATTTCAGGGGGGGGAGAACGTCAGCCCCAGCATTTT.

The rearrangement joins TRBV4-2 to TRBJ1-5; no clear D gene. Germline CDR1 and CDR2: LGHNA and YNFKEQ. V was shortened by 0 bases and J by 1 base, with 10 bases between the two germline ends. There are 16 residues in the CDR3. The CDR3 sequence: CASSQEGLESNQPQHF. The CDR3 nucleotides read TGTGCCAGCAGCCAAGAAGGGTTGGAAAGCAATCAGCCCCAGCATTTT.

This chain uses TRBV19 with TRBJ2-1, with D possibly TRBD1 on 6 matching bases. This CDR3 is built from 14 residues. Looked up from germline, CDR1 is LNHDA and CDR2 is SQIVND (reference sequence). V lost 3 bases, J lost 6 bases, and 12 bases lay in between. CDR3 amino acids: CASSMGRGPNEQFF. The CDR3 nucleotides read TGTGCCAGTAGTATGGGCAGGGGACCCAATGAGCAGTTCTTC. Supplemented by reference TRBV19 and TRBJ2-1, the full variable domain reads DGGITQSPKYLFRKEGQNVTLSCEQNLNHDAMYWYRQDPGQGLRLIYYSQIVNDFQKGDIAEGYSVSREKKESFPLTVTSAQKNPTAFYLCASSMGRGPNEQFFGPGTRLTVL.

The sample holds a few counts of this clone. The chain links TRBV13 to TRBJ1-2, with 7 bases that match TRBD1. Unmatched junction bases numbered 6, after V lost 6 bases and J lost 8 bases. This CDR3 has 12 amino acids. Germline CDR1 reads PRHDT; CDR2 reads FYEKMQ (reference sequence). CDR3 loop: CASSSNRGGYTF. Here the CDR3 DNA reads TGTGCCAGCAGTTCCAACAGGGGAGGCTACACCTTC.

V usage is TRBV7-2 and J usage is TRBJ2-5; TRBD1 is a possible D gene (5 bases). In germline, CDR1 is SGHTA, CDR2 FQGNSA. Trimming cost V 5 bases and J 4 bases, with 14 bases left between them. The length of the CDR3 is 14 residues. The CDR3 DNA sequence: TGTGCCAGCAGCCGGTCAGGGTCTGGAGAGACCCAGTACTTC. Protein sequence: CASSRSGSGETQYF.